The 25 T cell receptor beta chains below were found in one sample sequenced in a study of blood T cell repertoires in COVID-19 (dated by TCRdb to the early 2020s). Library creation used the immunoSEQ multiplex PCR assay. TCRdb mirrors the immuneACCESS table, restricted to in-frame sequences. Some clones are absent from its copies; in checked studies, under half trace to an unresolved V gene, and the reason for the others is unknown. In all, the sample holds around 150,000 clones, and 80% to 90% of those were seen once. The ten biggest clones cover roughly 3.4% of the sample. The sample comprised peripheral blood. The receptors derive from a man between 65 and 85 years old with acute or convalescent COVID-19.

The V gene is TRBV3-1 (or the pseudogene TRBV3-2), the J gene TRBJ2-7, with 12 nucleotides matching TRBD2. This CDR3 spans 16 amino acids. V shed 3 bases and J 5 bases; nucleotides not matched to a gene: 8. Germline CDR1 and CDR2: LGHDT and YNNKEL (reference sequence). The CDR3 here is CASSHPSRTSGNEQYF. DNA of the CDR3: TGTGCCAGCAGCCATCCCTCCCGGACTAGCGGGAACGAGCAGTACTTC.

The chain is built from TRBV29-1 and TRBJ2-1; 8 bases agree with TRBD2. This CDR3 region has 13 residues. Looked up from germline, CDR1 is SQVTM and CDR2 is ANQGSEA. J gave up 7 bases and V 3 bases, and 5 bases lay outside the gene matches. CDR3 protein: CSVDSGSGNEQFF. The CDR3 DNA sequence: TGCAGCGTTGACAGCGGGAGTGGAAATGAGCAGTTCTTC.

CDR3 residues: CASRLQGPYEQYF. The CDR3 coding sequence is TGTGCCAGCAGGTTACAGGGACCCTACGAGCAGTACTTC. V and J are TRBV2 and TRBJ2-7, with a weak D call TRBD1 (6 bases). Germline V gene data show CDR1 as SNHLY and CDR2 as FYNNEI. V lost 6 bases and J lost 2, with 11 bases in between. The CDR3 sequence is 13 residues long.

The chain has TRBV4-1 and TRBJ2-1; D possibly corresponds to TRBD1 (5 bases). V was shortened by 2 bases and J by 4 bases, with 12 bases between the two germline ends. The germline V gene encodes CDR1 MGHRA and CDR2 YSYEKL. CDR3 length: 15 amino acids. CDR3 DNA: TGCGCCAGCAGCCAAATCCAGGGTAGTTACAATGAGCAGTTCTTC. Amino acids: CASSQIQGSYNEQFF.

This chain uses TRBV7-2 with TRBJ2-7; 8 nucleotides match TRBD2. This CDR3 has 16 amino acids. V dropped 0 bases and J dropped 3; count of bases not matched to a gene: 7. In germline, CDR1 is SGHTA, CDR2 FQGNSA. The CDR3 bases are TGTGCCAGCAGCTTAGCGTGGCTAGCGGGTGGCTACGAGCAGTACTTC. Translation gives CASSLAWLAGGYEQYF. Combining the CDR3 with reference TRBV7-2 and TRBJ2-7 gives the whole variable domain GAGVSQSPSNKVTEKGKDVELRCDPISGHTALYWYRQSLGQGLEFLIYFQGNSAPDKSGLPSDRFSAERTGGSVSTLTIQRTQQEDSAVYLCASSLAWLAGGYEQYFGPGTRLTVT.

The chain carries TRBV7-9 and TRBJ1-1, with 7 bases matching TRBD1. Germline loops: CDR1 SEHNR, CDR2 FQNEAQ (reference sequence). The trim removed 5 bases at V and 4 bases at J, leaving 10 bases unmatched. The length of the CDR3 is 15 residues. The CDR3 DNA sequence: TGTGCCAGCAGCCCCGGACAGGCTTTGTCCACTGAAGCTTTCTTT. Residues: CASSPGQALSTEAFF.

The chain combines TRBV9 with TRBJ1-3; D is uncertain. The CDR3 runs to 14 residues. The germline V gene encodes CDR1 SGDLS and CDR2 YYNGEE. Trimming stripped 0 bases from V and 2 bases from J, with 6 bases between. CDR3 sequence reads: CASSVGGTGNTIYF. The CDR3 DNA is TGTGCCAGCAGCGTAGGAGGAACTGGAAACACCATATATTTT.

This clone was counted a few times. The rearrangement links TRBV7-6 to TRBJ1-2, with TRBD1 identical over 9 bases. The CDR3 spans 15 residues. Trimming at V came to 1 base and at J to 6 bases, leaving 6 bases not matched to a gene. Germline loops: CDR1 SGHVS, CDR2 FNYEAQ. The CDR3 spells CASSLGPGTGNGYTF. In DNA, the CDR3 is TGTGCCAGCAGCTTAGGGCCGGGGACAGGGAATGGCTACACCTTC. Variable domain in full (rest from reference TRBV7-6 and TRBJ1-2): GAGVSQSPRYKVTKRGQDVALRCDPISGHVSLYWYRQALGQGPEFLTYFNYEAQQDKSGLPNDRFSAERPEGSISTLTIQRTEQRDSAMYRCASSLGPGTGNGYTFGSGTRLTVV.

CDR3 loop: CASSLPGTSVEQYF. DNA of the CDR3: TGCGCCAGCAGCTTGCCTGGGACTAGCGTCGAGCAGTACTTC. J is TRBJ2-7 and V is TRBV5-1; 10 nucleotides match TRBD2. Germline lookup yields CDR1 SGHRS and CDR2 YFSETQ. The CDR3 is 14 amino acids. With V trimmed by 1 base and J by 6 bases, 4 bases remained unmatched.

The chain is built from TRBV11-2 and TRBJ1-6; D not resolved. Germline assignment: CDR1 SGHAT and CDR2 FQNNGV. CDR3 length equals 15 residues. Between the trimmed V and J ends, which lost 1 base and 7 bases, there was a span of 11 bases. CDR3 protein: CASSLGPTGNSPLHF. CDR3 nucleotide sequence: TGTGCCAGCAGCTTAGGTCCGACGGGAAATTCACCCCTCCACTTT.

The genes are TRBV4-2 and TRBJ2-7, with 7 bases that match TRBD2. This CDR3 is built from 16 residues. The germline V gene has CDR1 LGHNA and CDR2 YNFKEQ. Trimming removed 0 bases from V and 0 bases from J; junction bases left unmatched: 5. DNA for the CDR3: TGTGCCAGCAGCCAAGAGACTAGCCCCAGCTCCTACGAGCAGTACTTC. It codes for CASSQETSPSSYEQYF.

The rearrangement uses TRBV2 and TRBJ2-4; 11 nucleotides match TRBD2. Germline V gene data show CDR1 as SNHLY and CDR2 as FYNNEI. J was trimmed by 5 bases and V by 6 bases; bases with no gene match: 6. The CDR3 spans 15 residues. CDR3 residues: CASSAGTSGQNIQYF. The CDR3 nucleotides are TGTGCCAGCAGCGCCGGGACTAGCGGACAAAACATTCAGTACTTC.

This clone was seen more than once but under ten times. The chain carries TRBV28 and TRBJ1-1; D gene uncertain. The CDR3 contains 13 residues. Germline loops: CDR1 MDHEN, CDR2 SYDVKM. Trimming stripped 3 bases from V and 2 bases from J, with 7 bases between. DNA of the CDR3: TGTGCCAGCAGTTTTGACATAAACACTGAAGCTTTCTTT. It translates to CASSFDINTEAFF.

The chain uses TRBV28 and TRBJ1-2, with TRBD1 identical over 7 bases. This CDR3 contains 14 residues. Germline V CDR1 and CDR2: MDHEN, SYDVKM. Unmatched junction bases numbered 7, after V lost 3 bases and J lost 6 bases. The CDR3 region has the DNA TGTGCCAGCAGTTTCGTCGACAGGGTGAATGGCTACACCTTC. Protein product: CASSFVDRVNGYTF.

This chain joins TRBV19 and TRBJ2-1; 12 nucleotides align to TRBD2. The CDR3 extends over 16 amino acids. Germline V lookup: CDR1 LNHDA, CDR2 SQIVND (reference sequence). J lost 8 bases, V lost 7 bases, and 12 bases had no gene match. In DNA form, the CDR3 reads TGTGCCAGTATCCCGACTAGCGGGAGTTCTATAGATGAGCAGTTCTTC. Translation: CASIPTSGSSIDEQFF.

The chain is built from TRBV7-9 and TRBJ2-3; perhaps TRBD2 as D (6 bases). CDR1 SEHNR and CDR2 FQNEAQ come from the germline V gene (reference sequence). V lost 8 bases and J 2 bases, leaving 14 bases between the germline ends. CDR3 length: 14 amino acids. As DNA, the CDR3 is TGTGCCAGCGGCCGTAGCGGAAACACAGATACGCAGTATTTT. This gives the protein CASGRSGNTDTQYF.

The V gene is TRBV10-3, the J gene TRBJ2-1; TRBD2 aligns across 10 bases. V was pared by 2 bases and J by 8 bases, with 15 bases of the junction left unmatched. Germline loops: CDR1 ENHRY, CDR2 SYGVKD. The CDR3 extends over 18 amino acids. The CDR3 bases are TGTGCCATCAGTGAGCCCCCCCAGCGGGAGGGCCAGGGCGATGAGCAGTTCTTC. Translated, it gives CAISEPPQREGQGDEQFF.

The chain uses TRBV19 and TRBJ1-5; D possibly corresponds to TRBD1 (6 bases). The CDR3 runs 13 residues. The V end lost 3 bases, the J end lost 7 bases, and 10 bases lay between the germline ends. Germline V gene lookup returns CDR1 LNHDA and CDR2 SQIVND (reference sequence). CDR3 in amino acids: CASSITGMQPQHF. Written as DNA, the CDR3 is TGTGCCAGTAGTATTACAGGGATGCAGCCCCAGCATTTT.

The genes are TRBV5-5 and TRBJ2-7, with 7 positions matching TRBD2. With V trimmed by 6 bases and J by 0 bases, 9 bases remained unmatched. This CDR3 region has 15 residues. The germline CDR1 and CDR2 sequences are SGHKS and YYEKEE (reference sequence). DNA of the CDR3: TGTGCCAGCACCACTAGCGCCTTAAGCTCCTACGAGCAGTACTTC. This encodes CASTTSALSSYEQYF.

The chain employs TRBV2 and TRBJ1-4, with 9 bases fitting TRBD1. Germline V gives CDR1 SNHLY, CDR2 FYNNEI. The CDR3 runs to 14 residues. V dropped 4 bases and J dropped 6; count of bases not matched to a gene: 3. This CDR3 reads CASSVGTGHEKLFF. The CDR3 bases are TGTGCCAGCAGTGTCGGGACAGGGCATGAAAAACTGTTTTTT.

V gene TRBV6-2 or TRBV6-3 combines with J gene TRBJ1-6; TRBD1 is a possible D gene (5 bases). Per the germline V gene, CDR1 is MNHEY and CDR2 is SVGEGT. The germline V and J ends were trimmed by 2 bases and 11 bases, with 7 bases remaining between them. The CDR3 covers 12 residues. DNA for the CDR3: TGTGCCAGCAGTTACCCAGGGACACCCCTCCACTTT. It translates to CASSYPGTPLHF.

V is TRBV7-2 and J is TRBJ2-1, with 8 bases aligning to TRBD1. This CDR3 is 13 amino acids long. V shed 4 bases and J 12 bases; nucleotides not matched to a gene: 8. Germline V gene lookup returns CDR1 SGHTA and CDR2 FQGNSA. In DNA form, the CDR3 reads TGTGCCAGCAGCTCGAGACAGGGGTCGAGGCAGTTCTTC. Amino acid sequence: CASSSRQGSRQFF.

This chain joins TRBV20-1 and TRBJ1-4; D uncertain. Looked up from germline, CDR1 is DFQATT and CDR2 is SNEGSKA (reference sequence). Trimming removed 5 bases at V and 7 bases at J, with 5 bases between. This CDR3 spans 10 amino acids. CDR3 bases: TGCAGTGCTGCGGGTGAAAAACTGTTTTTT. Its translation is CSAAGEKLFF.

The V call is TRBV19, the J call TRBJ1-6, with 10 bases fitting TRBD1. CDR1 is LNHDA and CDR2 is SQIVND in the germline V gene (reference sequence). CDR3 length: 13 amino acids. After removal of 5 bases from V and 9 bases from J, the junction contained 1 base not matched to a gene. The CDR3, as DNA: TGTGCCAGTAGTGGGACAGGGGCTTCACCCCTCCACTTT. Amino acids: CASSGTGASPLHF.

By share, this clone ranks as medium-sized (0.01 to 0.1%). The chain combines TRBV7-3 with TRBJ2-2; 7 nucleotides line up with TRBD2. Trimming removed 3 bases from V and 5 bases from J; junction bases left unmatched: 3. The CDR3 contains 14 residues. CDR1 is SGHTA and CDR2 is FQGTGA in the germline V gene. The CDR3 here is CASSLGGRTGELFF. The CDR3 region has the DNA TGTGCCAGCAGCTTGGGCGGGAGAACCGGGGAGCTGTTTTTT.